These 16 T cell receptor beta chains came from one sample sequenced in a study of cytomegalovirus exposure and HLA in healthy donors. With 60 Vbeta and 13 Jbeta primers, the PCR was carried out. Only in-frame clones appear in the TCRdb table, and some are missing; sequencing was by immunoSEQ multiplex PCR. The sample has 95,000 to 150,000 clones; over 75% are singletons. The sample taken for sequencing was PBMCs. All receptors derive from a human donor in good health.

The CDR3 spells CASRRPREGPYNEQFF. CDR3 bases: TGTGCCAGCCGAAGGCCCCGGGAGGGCCCCTACAATGAGCAGTTCTTC. This chain connects TRBV27 to TRBJ2-1; 8 positions match TRBD2. J gave up 2 bases and V 8 bases, and 11 bases lay outside the gene matches. The CDR3 spans 16 residues. From germline, CDR1 is MNHEY and CDR2 SMNVEV (reference sequence).

This clone came up once. The chain is built from TRBV5-1 and TRBJ2-1; 14 positions agree with TRBD2. CDR3 size: 15 residues. V gave up 3 bases and J gave up 10 bases; unmatched junction bases: 6. The germline gives CDR1 SGHRS, CDR2 YFSETQ. The DNA for the CDR3 is TGCGCCAGCAGCTGGCCGGGACTAGCGGGAGACGAGCAGTTCTTC. Translated, it gives CASSWPGLAGDEQFF.

The rearrangement uses TRBV2 and TRBJ1-5; D remains ambiguous. Germline loops: CDR1 SNHLY, CDR2 FYNNEI. The V end was cut by 3 bases, the J end by 4 bases, with 10 bases between. CDR3 size: 14 residues. The CDR3 region has the DNA TGTGCCAGCAGTGAGTTGGGCCCTAATCAGCCCCAGCATTTT. As protein: CASSELGPNQPQHF. The entire variable domain, with the rest obtained from reference TRBV2 and TRBJ1-5, is as follows: EPEVTQTPSHQVTQMGQEVILRCVPISNHLYFYWYRQILGQKVEFLVSFYNNEISEKSEIFDDQFSVERPDGSNFTLKIRSTKLEDSAMYFCASSELGPNQPQHFGDGTRLSIL.

The DNA for the CDR3 is TGTGCCAGCAGGACAGGGGGCTTGGACACCGGGGAGCTGTTTTTT. It translates to CASRTGGLDTGELFF. This chain links TRBV6-6 with TRBJ2-2, with 10 positions matching TRBD1. The V gene's germline CDR1 is MNHNY and CDR2 SVGAGI (reference sequence). CDR3 length: 15 amino acids. The V and J ends lost 6 bases and 3 bases, in that order; junction bases with no gene match: 4.

This clone came up once. The rearrangement uses TRBV5-1 and TRBJ1-4; TRBD1 agrees at 9 bases. The CDR3 loop spans 14 amino acids. Germline trimming cut 1 base from V and 8 bases from J; bases unmatched to any gene: 3. Germline V lookup: CDR1 SGHRS, CDR2 YFSETQ. Here the CDR3 reads CASSLWGQGEKLFF. The CDR3 DNA sequence: TGCGCCAGCAGCTTGTGGGGACAGGGCGAAAAACTGTTTTTT.

The chain combines TRBV19 with TRBJ2-2; D is uncertain. CDR1 LNHDA and CDR2 SQIVND come from the germline V gene (reference sequence). V was trimmed by 6 bases and J by 6 bases, leaving 14 bases between them. The CDR3 spans 14 residues. The CDR3 is CASRPDPHAGELFF. In nucleotides, the CDR3 is TGTGCCAGTAGACCAGATCCACACGCCGGGGAGCTGTTTTTT.

The rearrangement uses TRBV10-3 and TRBJ1-3; D is undetermined. V was pared by 1 base and J by 3 bases, with 13 bases between. Germline V lookup: CDR1 ENHRY, CDR2 SYGVKD. The CDR3 is made up of 16 amino acids. The CDR3 sequence is CAISELRTLNGNTIYF. In nucleotides, the CDR3 is TGTGCCATCAGTGAGTTGAGGACTCTAAATGGAAACACCATATATTTT.

A remark on this clone: Germline is not matched at one junction end, which may reflect a read error. The CDR3 region is CASTSGGDRGRAGANGLTF. CDR3 coding DNA: TGCGCCAGCACCTCAGGCGGTGACAGGGGGCGGGCTGGGGCCAACGGCCTGACTTTC. The chain joins TRBV10-1 to TRBJ2-6; 10 bases agree with TRBD1. This CDR3 has 19 amino acids. Germline CDR1 reads WNHNN; CDR2 reads SYGVQD (reference sequence).

The rearrangement joins TRBV28 to TRBJ2-7, with 7 positions matching TRBD1. Trimming cost V 6 bases and J 0 bases; bases outside gene matches: 8. This CDR3 spans 15 amino acids. The germline gives CDR1 MDHEN, CDR2 SYDVKM. The CDR3 nucleotides read TGTGCCAGCAGCTATGGGGCAGGGGGCTCCTACGAGCAGTACTTC. It yields the protein CASSYGAGGSYEQYF.

The chain has TRBV18 and TRBJ2-5; D remains unclear. The J call may be faulty, since TRBJ2-7 better matches the DNA end. Per germline, CDR1 KGHSH and CDR2 LQKENI. There are 14 residues in the CDR3. For the CDR3, the DNA is TGTGCCAGCTCACCATACGACATCTCCTACGAGCAGTACTTC. Its protein is CASSPYDISYEQYF.

The V call is TRBV6-5, the J call TRBJ1-1; 10 bases line up with TRBD1. This CDR3 has 14 residues. V shed 4 bases and J 2 bases; nucleotides not matched to a gene: 1. The germline CDR1 and CDR2 sequences are MNHEY and SVGAGI. The CDR3 reads CASSWDRGNTEAFF. CDR3 DNA sequence: TGTGCCAGCAGTTGGGACAGGGGTAACACTGAAGCTTTCTTT.

The V gene is TRBV2, the J gene TRBJ2-1; TRBD2 matches 12 bases. The V gene end was trimmed by 4 bases and the J gene end by 9 bases; junction bases not matched to a gene: 13. CDR1 SNHLY and CDR2 FYNNEI come from the germline V gene. The CDR3 length is 17 residues. CDR3 protein: CASSGFGLAGGPGEQFF. In DNA, the CDR3 is TGTGCCAGCAGTGGTTTTGGGCTAGCGGGAGGGCCTGGTGAGCAGTTCTTC.

Of note for this clone: Other DNA sequences in this sample translate to the same CDR3. This CDR3 is CASSAEVELNTEAFF. For the CDR3, the DNA is TGTGCCAGCAGCGCCGAGGTGGAGCTGAACACTGAAGCTTTCTTT. The chain employs TRBV9 and TRBJ1-1; no reliable D call. V was clipped by 3 bases and J by 0 bases, with 12 bases between them. CDR1 SGDLS and CDR2 YYNGEE come from the germline V gene. CDR3 length equals 15 residues.

J is TRBJ2-1 and V is TRBV19; 7 nucleotides match TRBD2. The ends lost 5 bases at V and 0 bases at J; junction bases unmatched: 4. This CDR3 has 15 amino acids. Germline CDR1 is LNHDA and CDR2 is SQIVND (reference sequence). DNA of the CDR3: TGTGCCAGTAGTCTTAGCGGGCACTCCTACAATGAGCAGTTCTTC. It yields the protein CASSLSGHSYNEQFF.

The chain uses TRBV14 and TRBJ1-2; possibly TRBD1 for D (6 bases). V was pared by 6 bases and J by 5 bases, with 19 bases between. CDR3 length: 15 residues. CDR1 is SGHDN and CDR2 is FVKESK in the germline V gene. CDR3 DNA: TGTGCCAGCAGTAGAGGGGGAGAAGCTGGTTATGGCTACACCTTC. It encodes CASSRGGEAGYGYTF.

CDR3 residues: CASSQPGQGFEQYF. The CDR3, as DNA: TGTGCCAGCAGCCAACCGGGACAGGGGTTTGAGCAGTACTTC. The rearrangement uses TRBV14 and TRBJ2-7, with 10 bases identical to TRBD1. CDR3 size: 14 residues. Trimming took 2 bases from V and 7 from J; bases not matched to a gene: 5. In germline, CDR1 is SGHDN, CDR2 FVKESK.